Shown below are 19 T cell receptor beta chains from a single sample sequenced in a study of radiotherapy plus CTLA-4 blockade in lung cancer. TCRdb's table, derived via immunoSEQ multiplex PCR, lists solely in-frame clones and lacks some. The top ten clones hold approximately 7.2% of a sample with 100,000 to 150,000 clones, 70% to 90% of them seen once. The sequenced sample was peripheral blood, obtained from a patient treated with radiotherapy plus ipilimumab. Every receptor here comes from a human donor with non-small cell lung cancer that progressed on radiotherapy plus ipilimumab.

The V call is TRBV19, the J call TRBJ1-5; possible D gene TRBD1, 5 bases. V dropped 10 bases and J dropped 4 bases, with 17 bases sitting between them. The CDR3 length is 14 residues. Germline V gene lookup returns CDR1 LNHDA and CDR2 SQIVND (reference sequence). CDR3 loop: CATSRGEPNQPQHF. The CDR3 DNA is TGTGCCACCAGCCGAGGGGAACCTAATCAGCCCCAGCATTTT.

The J gene is TRBJ2-1, the V gene TRBV2; D could derive from TRBD1 or TRBD2 (6 bases each). This CDR3 comprises 14 residues. Germline CDR1 and CDR2: SNHLY and FYNNEI. V was pared by 11 bases and J by 3 bases, with 17 bases between. The CDR3, as DNA: TGTGCCGGTTACGAGGGGGGCGTCTACAATGAGCAGTTCTTC. It translates to CAGYEGGVYNEQFF.

The CDR3 nucleotides read TGTGCCAGCAGCTCCCCCCAGGGGGCTGGGGCCAACGTCCTGACTTTC. Its protein product is CASSSPQGAGANVLTF. The J gene is TRBJ2-6, the V gene TRBV5-6, with TRBD1 identical over 7 bases. The V gene's germline CDR1 is SGHDT and CDR2 YYEEEE. CDR3 length: 16 amino acids. V shed 3 bases, J shed 2 bases, and the junction held 5 bases outside the gene matches.

J is TRBJ2-5 and V is TRBV7-8; D is perhaps TRBD1 or TRBD2 (6 bases each). This CDR3 is 14 amino acids long. The V and J ends lost 1 base and 5 bases respectively, with 11 bases between them. Germline V CDR1 and CDR2: SGHVS, FQNEAQ. CDR3 region: CASSLEGGYETQYF. CDR3 nucleotide sequence: TGTGCCAGCAGCTTAGAGGGGGGTTACGAGACCCAGTACTTC.

This clone was counted a few times. V and J are TRBV7-3 and TRBJ1-3; D might be TRBD1 (6 bases). This CDR3 is 13 amino acids long. The germline V gene has CDR1 SGHTA and CDR2 FQGTGA. Between the trimmed V and J ends, which lost 5 bases and 1 base, there was a span of 6 bases. CDR3 region: CASSGQSGNTIYF. CDR3 DNA: TGTGCCAGCAGCGGACAGTCTGGAAACACCATATATTTT.

This clone was seen a single time. The chain is built from TRBV4-1 and TRBJ2-5; D ambiguous. This CDR3 is 16 amino acids long. V was clipped by 8 bases and J by 1 base, with 20 bases between them. Germline V gene data show CDR1 as MGHRA and CDR2 as YSYEKL. The CDR3 region is CASGSGILAPQETQYF. DNA for the CDR3: TGCGCCAGCGGCTCCGGAATCCTGGCACCCCAAGAGACCCAGTACTTC.

This chain joins TRBV5-1 and TRBJ1-4, with D maybe TRBD1 (6 bases). This CDR3 contains 17 residues. Trimming cost V 2 bases and J 7 bases, with 21 bases left between them. Per the germline V gene, CDR1 is SGHRS and CDR2 is YFSETQ. The CDR3 DNA is TGCGCCAGCAGCTTAGATAGTGTGGGGGCTGGCGGTGAAAAACTGTTTTTT. Amino acid sequence: CASSLDSVGAGGEKLFF.

V usage is TRBV7-6 and J usage is TRBJ2-7; D is unclear. V lost 2 bases to trimming and J lost 2 bases, with 16 bases between them. CDR3 size: 16 residues. Germline V lookup: CDR1 SGHVS, CDR2 FNYEAQ. CDR3 nucleotide sequence: TGTGCCAGCAGCTTATATGGGCCTACAACAACCTACGAGCAGTACTTC. It specifies CASSLYGPTTTYEQYF.

The rearrangement joins TRBV11-2 to TRBJ2-7; D tentatively fits TRBD1 or TRBD2 (5 bases each). CDR1 is SGHAT and CDR2 is FQNNGV in the germline V gene. The CDR3 consists of 15 residues. V lost 0 bases and J 1 base, leaving 10 bases between the germline ends. DNA for the CDR3: TGTGCCAGCAGCTTAGATGGGACGGCTTCCTACGAGCAGTACTTC. Protein: CASSLDGTASYEQYF.

The genes are TRBV18 and TRBJ2-7, with TRBD2 matching 11 bases. J gave up 5 bases and V 3 bases, and 6 bases lay outside the gene matches. The CDR3 length is 15 residues. Per germline, CDR1 KGHSH and CDR2 LQKENI. The chain's CDR3 is CASSPGTTSGNEQYF. DNA of the CDR3: TGTGCCAGCTCACCCGGAACGACTAGCGGGAACGAGCAGTACTTC.

V and J are TRBV11-2 and TRBJ2-7; TRBD2 might be the D (5 bases). The CDR3 spans 12 residues. With 5 bases removed from V and 6 bases from J, the gap between germline ends came to 11 bases. Germline V gene sequence: CDR1 SGHAT, CDR2 FQNNGV. CDR3 bases: TGTGCCAGCAGCGCAACTAGAGTCGAGCAGTACTTC. Amino acid sequence: CASSATRVEQYF.

The chain couples TRBV19 to TRBJ2-2, with TRBD2 matching over 9 bases. CDR1 and CDR2 from the germline V gene are LNHDA and SQIVND (reference sequence). The CDR3 contains 19 residues. V lost 5 bases and J lost 6; bases outside the gene matches: 19. The CDR3 spells CASSALRAGGTFRAGELFF. The CDR3 DNA reads TGTGCCAGTAGTGCCCTTCGGGCGGGAGGGACCTTTCGGGCCGGGGAGCTGTTTTTT. The variable domain in full, with the rest retrieved from reference TRBV19 and TRBJ2-2, is DGGITQSPKYLFRKEGQNVTLSCEQNLNHDAMYWYRQDPGQGLRLIYYSQIVNDFQKGDIAEGYSVSREKKESFPLTVTSAQKNPTAFYLCASSALRAGGTFRAGELFFGEGSRLTVL.

This chain links TRBV30 with TRBJ1-3, with a possible D match to TRBD1 (6 bases). The CDR3 loop spans 19 amino acids. V was cut by 0 bases and J by 3 bases, with 24 bases left in between. Germline CDR1 is GTSNPN and CDR2 is SVGIG (reference sequence). CDR3 region: CAWSVLFFRQERNGNTIYF. The CDR3 bases are TGTGCCTGGAGTGTACTTTTTTTTCGACAGGAAAGAAATGGAAACACCATATATTTT.

As regards this clone: This sample includes further DNA sequences coding for the same CDR3. V and J are TRBV7-6 and TRBJ2-7; the D is unclear. The CDR3 is made up of 13 amino acids. Trimming stripped 2 bases from V and 4 bases from J, with 9 bases between. The germline CDR1 and CDR2 sequences are SGHVS and FNYEAQ. The CDR3 region is CASSLSRGYEQYF. In DNA, the CDR3 is TGTGCCAGCAGCTTAAGTCGTGGTTACGAGCAGTACTTC.

The chain recombines TRBV5-4 with TRBJ1-1; D unclear. Trimming removed 0 bases from V and 2 bases from J, with 5 bases in between. The CDR3 runs 13 residues. Per germline, CDR1 SGHNT and CDR2 YYREEE (reference sequence). Written as DNA, the CDR3 is TGTGCCAGCAGCTTGGACAGCAACACTGAAGCTTTCTTT. Protein sequence: CASSLDSNTEAFF.

The chain combines TRBV5-6 with TRBJ1-2; D gene ambiguous. V was shortened by 3 bases and J by 2 bases, with 8 bases between the two germline ends. Germline V lookup: CDR1 SGHDT, CDR2 YYEEEE. The CDR3 runs to 13 residues. CDR3 nucleotides: TGTGCCAGCAGCTCCACTTCCAACTATGGCTACACCTTC. Amino acid sequence: CASSSTSNYGYTF. The entire variable domain, with the rest obtained from reference TRBV5-6 and TRBJ1-2, is as follows: DAGVTQSPTHLIKTRGQQVTLRCSPKSGHDTVSWYQQALGQGPQFIFQYYEEEERQRGNFPDRFSGHQFPNYSSELNVNALLLGDSALYLCASSSTSNYGYTFGSGTRLTVV.

The gene calls are TRBV6-5 and TRBJ1-1; TRBD1 matches 7 bases. The CDR3 length is 15 residues. Germline V CDR1 and CDR2: MNHEY, SVGAGI. Losses at the gene ends were 5 bases for V and 4 bases for J; bases not matched to a gene: 10. Written as DNA, the CDR3 is TGTGCCAGCAGTACGTTCTTACCAGGGGGCACTGAAGCTTTCTTT. Its translation: CASSTFLPGGTEAFF.

The chain carries TRBV4-1 and TRBJ2-1, with D maybe TRBD2 (6 bases). CDR1 MGHRA and CDR2 YSYEKL come from the germline V gene. The CDR3 is made up of 14 amino acids. The V and J ends lost 0 bases and 7 bases respectively, with 10 bases between them. The CDR3 coding sequence is TGCGCCAGCAGCCAAGATTGGACTATGAATGAGCAGTTCTTC. It yields the protein CASSQDWTMNEQFF.

This chain uses TRBV6-1 with TRBJ2-3; possibly TRBD1 for D (6 bases). Trimming cost V 6 bases and J 1 base, with 14 bases left between them. Germline loops: CDR1 MNHNS, CDR2 SASEGT. CDR3 length: 15 residues. The CDR3 is CASSATGLGTDTQYF. The CDR3 nucleotides read TGTGCCAGCAGCGCCACAGGGCTCGGCACAGATACGCAGTATTTT.